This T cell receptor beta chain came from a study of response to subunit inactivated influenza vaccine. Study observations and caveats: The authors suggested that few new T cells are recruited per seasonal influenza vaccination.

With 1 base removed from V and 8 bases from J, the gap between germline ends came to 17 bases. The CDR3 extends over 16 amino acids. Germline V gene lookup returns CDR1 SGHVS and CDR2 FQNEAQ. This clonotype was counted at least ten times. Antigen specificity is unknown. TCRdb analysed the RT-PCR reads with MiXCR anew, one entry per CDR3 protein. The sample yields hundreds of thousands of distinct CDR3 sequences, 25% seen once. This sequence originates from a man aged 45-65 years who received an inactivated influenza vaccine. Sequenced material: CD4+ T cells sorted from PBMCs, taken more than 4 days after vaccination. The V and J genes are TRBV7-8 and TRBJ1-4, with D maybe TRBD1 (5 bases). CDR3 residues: CASSLGAGGVKEKLFF. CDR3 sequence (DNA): TGTGCCAGCAGCTTAGGGGCGGGGGGGGTAAAGGAAAAACTGTTTTTT.